The clone carrying this T cell receptor beta chain turned up a few times. Some clones are missing from TCRdb's copy, which holds only in-frame ones; the method was immunoSEQ multiplex PCR. The profile covers around 150,000 clones, with 84% appearing a single time and around 4% taken by the ten largest. These data originate in a study of blood T cell repertoires in COVID-19. Study in general: Acute-phase and convalescent COVID-19 samples originated in the United States, Italy and Spain.

Trimming stripped 3 bases from V and 0 bases from J, with 15 bases between. CDR1 and CDR2 (germline): GTSNPN, SVGIG (reference sequence). The CDR3 is made up of 16 amino acids. The receptor was derived from a woman aged 55-70 years with acute or convalescent COVID-19. This chain uses TRBV30 with TRBJ1-5, with D possibly being TRBD1 (6 bases). The specimen was peripheral blood. CDR3 bases: TGTGCCTGGAGCCCCACGAAGGGGGTTAGCAATCAGCCCCAGCATTTT. It translates to CAWSPTKGVSNQPQHF.